This T cell receptor (beta chain) was identified during a study of blood T cell repertoires in COVID-19. Study as a whole: Material from acute and convalescent COVID-19 was sourced from the United States, Italy and Spain.

This table comes from immunoSEQ multiplex PCR, and its TCRdb copy is limited to in-frame clones, with some not included. The table records some 38,000 clones, around 80% of them present only once. CDR1 and CDR2 from the germline V gene are MDHEN and SYDVKM. The CDR3 runs 16 residues. V gave up 5 bases and J gave up 6 bases; unmatched junction bases: 7. The chain has TRBV28 and TRBJ2-1; 13 bases fit TRBD2. Material for sequencing was peripheral blood. The sequence was obtained from a man between 65 and 80 years old with acute or convalescent COVID-19. This CDR3 is CASSPTLAGGPNEQFF. Written as DNA, the CDR3 is TGTGCCAGCAGTCCCACACTAGCGGGAGGGCCCAATGAGCAGTTCTTC.